This passage covers 22 T cell receptor beta chains from one sample sequenced in a study of T cells in Graves' hyperthyroidism and ophthalmopathy. RNA transcripts yielded amplified TCR beta CDR3 regions. When the TCR CDR3 underwent first-round RT-PCR, the HTBI primer set was used. TCRdb itself ran the multiplex PCR reads through MiXCR, one entry per CDR3 protein. The sample has approximately 690,000 distinct CDR3 sequences; around 13% are singletons. The sample was blood. The receptors come from a woman aged 50 to 60 with Graves' ophthalmopathy.

Points on this clonotype: This could be a read error, since a much larger clone is one nucleotide away. The J gene is TRBJ2-1, the V gene TRBV6-2 or TRBV6-3, with 13 positions matching TRBD2. CDR1 and CDR2 from the germline V gene are MNHEY and SVGEGT. The CDR3 sequence is 16 residues long. V was clipped by 4 bases and J by 12 bases; unmatched bases: 12. CDR3 residues: CASSFLLAGGFGGQFF. DNA for the CDR3: TGTGCCAGCAGTTTCCTACTAGCGGGAGGGTTCGGTGGGCAGTTCTTC.

This clonotype showed up many times. The CDR3 region has the DNA TGTGCCAGCAGTGTACAGGGGGTGGATGGCTACACCTTC. The encoded protein is CASSVQGVDGYTF. The chain employs TRBV6-1 and TRBJ1-2; 8 bases align to TRBD1. V shed 4 bases and J 6 bases; nucleotides not matched to a gene: 4. The CDR3 length is 13 residues. CDR1 and CDR2 from the germline V gene are MNHNS and SASEGT.

The chain links TRBV28 to TRBJ2-3, with 9 bases identical to TRBD2. This CDR3 has 15 residues. The germline V gene has CDR1 MDHEN and CDR2 SYDVKM. The trim removed 6 bases at V and 11 bases at J, leaving 15 bases unmatched. CDR3 sequence: CASSRTSVAGGMQYF. The CDR3 DNA follows: TGTGCCAGCAGCCGGACTAGCGTCGCGGGTGGTATGCAGTATTTT.

There are a few counts of this clonotype. V is TRBV6-2 or TRBV6-3 and J is TRBJ1-1; D remains unclear. The CDR3 consists of 14 residues. V lost 2 bases and J lost 7, with 14 bases in between. Germline lookup yields CDR1 MNHEY and CDR2 SVGEGT. CDR3 sequence (DNA): TGTGCCAGCAGTTACCGCCCACTATCCCATGAAGCTTTCTTT. Amino acids: CASSYRPLSHEAFF.

The chain carries TRBV19 and TRBJ1-1; D is ambiguous. Germline V gene lookup returns CDR1 LNHDA and CDR2 SQIVND (reference sequence). This CDR3 region has 15 residues. The V end was cut by 3 bases, the J end by 0 bases, with 11 bases between. This CDR3 reads CASSIQDGLNTEAFF. CDR3 bases: TGTGCCAGTAGTATTCAAGACGGACTGAACACTGAAGCTTTCTTT. The whole variable domain, filled in from reference TRBV19 and TRBJ1-1, reads DGGITQSPKYLFRKEGQNVTLSCEQNLNHDAMYWYRQDPGQGLRLIYYSQIVNDFQKGDIAEGYSVSREKKESFPLTVTSAQKNPTAFYLCASSIQDGLNTEAFFGQGTRLTVV.

This clonotype was counted at least ten times. This chain uses TRBV28 with TRBJ2-7; perhaps TRBD2 as D (6 bases). The germline CDR1 and CDR2 sequences are MDHEN and SYDVKM. V was shortened by 6 bases and J by 2 bases, with 17 bases between the two germline ends. The CDR3 is 15 residues long. The CDR3 loop reads CASRLGYRTTYEQYF. CDR3 DNA sequence: TGTGCCAGCAGATTGGGATACAGGACTACCTACGAGCAGTACTTC. The full variable domain, its missing parts supplied by reference TRBV28 and TRBJ2-7, is DVKVTQSSRYLVKRTGEKVFLECVQDMDHENMFWYRQDPGLGLRLIYFSYDVKMKEKGDIPEGYSVSREKKERFSLILESASTNQTSMYLCASRLGYRTTYEQYFGPGTRLTVT.

Only a few counts were recorded for this clonotype. The V gene is TRBV20-1, the J gene TRBJ2-1, with D possibly being TRBD2 (6 bases). The end of the DNA is better explained by TRBJ2-7, so the J call may be wrong. The germline V gene encodes CDR1 DFQATT and CDR2 SNEGSKA (reference sequence). The CDR3 extends over 12 amino acids. The CDR3 sequence is CSARTSSGQQYF. In DNA form, the CDR3 reads TGCAGTGCTAGGACTAGTTCAGGGCAGCAGTACTTC.

The sample holds many counts of this clonotype. V is TRBV3-1 and J is TRBJ1-3; TRBD1 is a possible D gene (5 bases). The germline V and J ends were trimmed by 3 bases and 0 bases, with 12 bases remaining between them. There are 16 residues in the CDR3. Germline lookup yields CDR1 LGHDT and CDR2 YNNKEL (reference sequence). The CDR3 DNA is TGTGCCAGCAGCCAGGCCAGGGCGCCCTCTGGAAACACCATATATTTT. Its translation is CASSQARAPSGNTIYF. The full variable domain, completed using reference TRBV3-1 and TRBJ1-3, is DTAVSQTPKYLVTQMGNDKSIKCEQNLGHDTMYWYKQDSKKFLKIMFSYNNKELIINETVPNRFSPKSPDKAHLNLHINSLELGDSAVYFCASSQARAPSGNTIYFGEGSWLTVV.

The V and J genes are TRBV4-2 and TRBJ1-5; 8 nucleotides match TRBD1. The length of the CDR3 is 15 residues. Germline trimming cut 4 bases from V and 5 bases from J; bases unmatched to any gene: 7. Germline CDR1 is LGHNA and CDR2 is YNFKEQ. The CDR3: CASSPGPGGDQPQHF. The DNA for the CDR3 is TGTGCCAGCAGCCCGGGCCCAGGGGGCGATCAGCCCCAGCATTTT.

Ten or more counts support this clonotype. The chain links TRBV12-3 or TRBV12-4 to TRBJ1-5, with TRBD1 identical over 7 bases. The CDR3 loop spans 12 amino acids. The trim removed 5 bases at V and 6 bases at J, leaving 1 base unmatched. The CDR3 loop is CASSNRGQPQHF. CDR3 nucleotides: TGTGCCAGCAGTAACAGGGGTCAGCCCCAGCATTTT.

This clonotype showed up many times. The chain recombines TRBV11-2 with TRBJ2-7; TRBD1 might be the D (6 bases). Between the trimmed V and J ends, which lost 5 bases and 0 bases, there was a span of 11 bases. In germline, CDR1 is SGHAT, CDR2 FQNNGV. The CDR3 spans 14 residues. CDR3 amino acids: CASSQTDSSYEQYF. The CDR3 DNA sequence: TGTGCCAGCAGCCAAACGGACAGCTCCTACGAGCAGTACTTC. The whole variable domain, remainder taken from reference TRBV11-2 and TRBJ2-7, is EAGVAQSPRYKIIEKRQSVAFWCNPISGHATLYWYQQILGQGPKLLIQFQNNGVVDDSQLPKDRFSAERLKGVDSTLKIQPAKLEDSAVYLCASSQTDSSYEQYFGPGTRLTVT.

V and J are TRBV11-2 and TRBJ2-7; D is undetermined. The ends were cut back, 6 bases at V and 4 bases at J, with 22 bases in the middle. The CDR3 is 16 residues long. Germline CDR1 SGHAT, CDR2 FQNNGV. CDR3 loop: CASRQDVSPSVYEQYF. CDR3 DNA: TGTGCCAGCAGACAAGACGTCTCCCCCTCAGTATACGAGCAGTACTTC.

This clonotype was seen at least ten times. This chain uses TRBV7-8 with TRBJ2-1; 10 bases line up with TRBD2. This CDR3 contains 16 residues. The germline V gene encodes CDR1 SGHVS and CDR2 FQNEAQ. V lost 1 base and J lost 6; bases outside the gene matches: 6. This CDR3 reads CASSLGTSGDINEQFF. The DNA for the CDR3 is TGTGCCAGCAGCTTAGGAACTAGCGGGGACATCAATGAGCAGTTCTTC.

This clonotype was found once. The J gene is TRBJ1-5, the V gene TRBV12-3 or TRBV12-4, with D possibly TRBD1 on 6 matching bases. The V end lost 6 bases, the J end lost 0 bases, and 12 bases lay between the germline ends. The CDR3 consists of 15 residues. The CDR3 region has the DNA TGTGCCAGCAGCAAGACGACAGGTAGCAATCAGCCCCAGCATTTT. This encodes CASSKTTGSNQPQHF.

This chain connects TRBV19 to TRBJ1-4, with TRBD1 matching over 9 bases. V was clipped by 7 bases and J by 7 bases; unmatched bases: 7. This CDR3 spans 14 amino acids. Germline-derived CDR1 and CDR2 are LNHDA and SQIVND (reference sequence). The CDR3 bases are TGTGCCAGTAAAACCGGGACAGGGTTTGAAAAACTGTTTTTT. Its translation: CASKTGTGFEKLFF.

This clonotype showed up many times. The chain joins TRBV20-1 to TRBJ2-7; the D gene is possibly TRBD2 (5 bases). Germline lookup yields CDR1 DFQATT and CDR2 SNEGSKA (reference sequence). Trimming shortened V by 0 bases and J by 4 bases, and 28 bases separated the two germline ends. CDR3 length: 19 residues. CDR3 in amino acids: CSARDRVGKDYDPLYEQYF. CDR3 nucleotides: TGCAGTGCTAGAGATCGGGTTGGCAAAGACTATGATCCCCTATACGAGCAGTACTTC.

This clonotype was seen repeatedly, ten times or more. This chain uses TRBV3-1 with TRBJ2-1; possibly TRBD2 for D (6 bases). Germline CDR1 is LGHDT and CDR2 is YNNKEL (reference sequence). Trimming stripped 4 bases from V and 5 bases from J, with 15 bases between. This CDR3 is built from 15 residues. The CDR3 is CASSRIGRFDNEQFF. CDR3 nucleotide sequence: TGTGCCAGCAGCCGAATAGGGAGGTTTGACAATGAGCAGTTCTTC.

This chain links TRBV6-1 with TRBJ1-4, with D maybe TRBD1 (5 bases). CDR1 MNHNS and CDR2 SASEGT come from the germline V gene. The CDR3 is made up of 14 amino acids. Trimming took off 8 bases at V and 3 bases at J, with 13 bases between the two ends. This CDR3 is CASGTGASNEKLFF. The CDR3 DNA is TGTGCCAGCGGAACCGGGGCCTCTAATGAAAAACTGTTTTTT.

This clonotype was counted ten times or more. The V call is TRBV7-2, the J call TRBJ2-2; 14 nucleotides match TRBD2. Germline loops: CDR1 SGHTA, CDR2 FQGNSA. This CDR3 comprises 17 residues. The V segment lost 5 bases and the J segment 4 bases; nucleotides outside the gene matches: 6. CDR3 coding DNA: TGTGCCAGCAGCCTCGGACTAGCGGGAGGTGGCACCGGGGAGCTGTTTTTT. Residues: CASSLGLAGGGTGELFF.

V gene TRBV2 combines with J gene TRBJ2-1; D not resolved. There are 13 residues in the CDR3. CDR1 and CDR2 (germline): SNHLY, FYNNEI. V shed 7 bases and J shed 4 bases, with 11 bases lying between them. The CDR3 sequence is CASKESPYNEQFF. Written as DNA, the CDR3 is TGTGCCAGCAAGGAGTCGCCTTACAATGAGCAGTTCTTC. The variable domain in full, with the rest retrieved from reference TRBV2 and TRBJ2-1, is EPEVTQTPSHQVTQMGQEVILRCVPISNHLYFYWYRQILGQKVEFLVSFYNNEISEKSEIFDDQFSVERPDGSNFTLKIRSTKLEDSAMYFCASKESPYNEQFFGPGTRLTVL.

This clonotype was counted only a few times. The chain couples TRBV20-1 to TRBJ2-2, with D possibly TRBD2 on 5 matching bases. This CDR3 comprises 13 residues. The V end lost 3 bases, the J end lost 6 bases, and 11 bases lay between the germline ends. The germline CDR1 and CDR2 sequences are DFQATT and SNEGSKA (reference sequence). CDR3 sequence reads: CSASPNGAGELFF. In nucleotides, the CDR3 is TGCAGTGCTAGCCCAAACGGGGCCGGGGAGCTGTTTTTT.

This clonotype was seen many times. This chain connects TRBV30 to TRBJ2-7; 7 bases fit TRBD1. Germline-derived CDR1 and CDR2 are GTSNPN and SVGIG (reference sequence). With 5 bases clipped from V and 6 bases from J, the junction kept 7 bases outside the gene matches. The CDR3 spans 12 residues. The CDR3 coding sequence is TGTGCCTGGCAGAGACAGGGTCTCGAGCAGTACTTC. It encodes CAWQRQGLEQYF.